This T cell receptor beta chain was recorded in a study of shared clonotypes between healthy human individuals. Study outcomes and limitations: The expectation was that sequencing depth would affect clonotype sharing among donors. Generation probabilities were higher for clonotypes shared across all four sorted-subset donors than for unshared ones.

Produced via immunoSEQ multiplex PCR; TCRdb's table is partial and in-frame only. This table holds a few million clones, around 93% found once. V gave up 5 bases and J gave up 5 bases, with 22 bases separating them. The CDR3 spans 16 residues. Germline V gives CDR1 MNHEY, CDR2 SMNVEV (reference sequence). This clone was recorded once. Its antigen is unidentified. Positive CCR7 selection of CD45RO-negative cells yielded the naive CD8 cells, and terminally differentiated effector memory CD45RA+ cells were excluded. Donors had no recently reported acute infections or vaccinations and were HIV-negative. The source is a man aged 18-30 years in good health. Some clones in this sample may be carry-over from other donors' samples. The sequenced sample was naive CD8+ T cells from PBMCs. V usage is TRBV27 and J usage is TRBJ2-7; D perhaps matches TRBD2 (6 bases). The CDR3 DNA reads TGTGCCAGCAGTCCCAGCGCGGGGCAGACGCAACACGAGCAGTACTTC. It translates to CASSPSAGQTQHEQYF.